The 10 T cell receptor beta chains below come from one sample, sequenced in a study of OX40 agonist ivuxolimab in advanced cancers. Profiled with immunoSEQ multiplex PCR; TCRdb holds only in-frame clones, not every one. The data show tens of thousands of clones, about 88% seen once. Here the sequenced sample was CD4+ or CD8+ T cells sorted from blood, taken in a trial of the OX40 agonist ivuxolimab. These receptors were taken from an adult with an advanced solid tumor such as melanoma, head and neck, liver or kidney cancer.

The V call is TRBV19, the J call TRBJ1-2; maybe TRBD1 (6 bases). Germline CDR1 reads LNHDA; CDR2 reads SQIVND (reference sequence). The V end was cut by 6 bases, the J end by 0 bases, with 17 bases between. The CDR3 totals 16 residues. For the CDR3, the DNA is TGTGCCAGTAGCGCGGCTGGGGGGGGCCCTAACTATGGCTACACCTTC. It encodes CASSAAGGGPNYGYTF.

This clone has only one observation. CDR3 protein: CASSQGQGNEKLFF. The CDR3 bases are TGTGCCAGCAGCCAAGGACAGGGAAATGAAAAACTGTTTTTT. This rearrangement joins TRBV4-2 to TRBJ1-4; 7 bases line up with TRBD1. Germline assignment: CDR1 LGHNA and CDR2 YNFKEQ. Germline trimming cut 1 base from V and 5 bases from J; bases unmatched to any gene: 1. There are 14 residues in the CDR3.

This clone was seen once. The chain couples TRBV5-1 to TRBJ2-2; possible D gene TRBD1, 6 bases. Germline values: CDR1 SGHRS, CDR2 YFSETQ. V lost 4 bases and J 1 base, leaving 8 bases between the germline ends. There are 14 residues in the CDR3. The CDR3 sequence is CASSPTGNTGELFF. DNA of the CDR3: TGCGCCAGCAGCCCGACAGGGAACACCGGGGAGCTGTTTTTT.

The chain carries TRBV11-3 and TRBJ2-6, with a tentative D call TRBD1 (6 bases). The CDR3 is 15 residues long. The germline gives CDR1 SGHNT, CDR2 YENEEA. With 4 bases removed from V and 4 bases from J, the gap between germline ends came to 11 bases. CDR3 protein: CASSSQGSGANVLTF. The CDR3, as DNA: TGTGCCAGCAGCTCCCAGGGGTCCGGGGCCAACGTCCTGACTTTC.

This clone was seen a single time. The rearrangement links TRBV15 to TRBJ2-3, with 10 bases lining up with TRBD2. This CDR3 comprises 19 residues. The germline gives CDR1 LNHNV, CDR2 YYDKDF (reference sequence). After removal of 7 bases from V and 0 bases from J, the junction contained 16 bases not matched to a gene. CDR3 protein: CATTRTSGAYASSTDTQYF. The CDR3 bases are TGTGCCACCACTCGGACTAGCGGAGCCTACGCCTCTAGCACAGATACGCAGTATTTT.

CDR3 in DNA: TGTGCCAGCAGTGAACGGTTTTGGGAGCAGTACTTC. It yields the protein CASSERFWEQYF. The V call is TRBV2, the J call TRBJ2-7; D unclear. Germline V CDR1 and CDR2: SNHLY, FYNNEI. V was clipped by 2 bases and J by 7 bases, with 9 bases between them. This CDR3 has 12 residues. Drawing the rest from reference TRBV2 and TRBJ2-7, the complete variable domain is EPEVTQTPSHQVTQMGQEVILRCVPISNHLYFYWYRQILGQKVEFLVSFYNNEISEKSEIFDDQFSVERPDGSNFTLKIRSTKLEDSAMYFCASSERFWEQYFGPGTRLTVT.

V and J are TRBV7-3 and TRBJ1-5; D gene uncertain. Looked up from germline, CDR1 is SGHTA and CDR2 is FQGTGA. The CDR3 loop spans 13 amino acids. V lost 8 bases, J lost 6 bases, and 14 bases lay in between. In DNA, the CDR3 is TGTGCCAGCGCGCTGCTTGGAGGTCAGCCCCAGCATTTT. Translating gives CASALLGGQPQHF.

The V call is TRBV10-1, the J call TRBJ1-5, with a weak D call TRBD1 (6 bases). Germline V gene sequence: CDR1 WNHNN, CDR2 SYGVQD (reference sequence). The CDR3 contains 13 residues. V dropped 3 bases and J dropped 6 bases, with 9 bases sitting between them. The CDR3 nucleotides are TGCGCCAGCAGTGACAGGGGAAGTCAGCCCCAGCATTTT. Translating it yields CASSDRGSQPQHF.

The chain joins TRBV18 to TRBJ2-1, with D possibly being TRBD1 or TRBD2 (5 bases each). This CDR3 is 13 amino acids long. The germline V and J ends were trimmed by 0 bases and 6 bases, with 6 bases remaining between them. Germline-derived CDR1 and CDR2 are KGHSH and LQKENI. For the CDR3, the DNA is TGTGCCAGCTCACCACCGGGACGCAATGAGCAGTTCTTC. Encoded protein: CASSPPGRNEQFF. Variable domain in full (rest from reference TRBV18 and TRBJ2-1): NAGVMQNPRHLVRRRGQEARLRCSPMKGHSHVYWYRQLPEEGLKFMVYLQKENIIDESGMPKERFSAEFPKEGPSILRIQQVVRGDSAAYFCASSPPGRNEQFFGPGTRLTVL.

The chain's CDR3 is CASSVGNEQYF. The CDR3 nucleotides are TGTGCCAGCAGTGTCGGGAACGAGCAGTACTTC. The chain is built from TRBV2 and TRBJ2-7; tentative D call: TRBD2 (5 bases). V was clipped by 4 bases and J by 5 bases, with 6 bases between them. The CDR3 covers 11 residues. CDR1 SNHLY and CDR2 FYNNEI come from the germline V gene.